The clone carrying this TCR beta chain was seen repeatedly, ten times or more. Trimming removed 0 bases at V and 7 bases at J, with 3 bases between. The CDR3 runs 12 residues. CDR1 is MDHEN and CDR2 is SYDVKM in the germline V gene. This record comes from a study of identical twins. MiXCR was run by TCRdb on the 5' RACE reads, yielding one entry per CDR3 protein. The data contain around 1.7 million distinct CDR3 sequences, around 33% of them singletons. The sample consisted of cord blood. The genes are TRBV28 and TRBJ1-4, with D unresolved. The TCR sequence derives from a newborn girl in good health. CDR3 residues: CASSLWGEKLFF. In DNA form, the CDR3 reads TGTGCCAGCAGTTTATGGGGTGAAAAACTGTTTTTT.